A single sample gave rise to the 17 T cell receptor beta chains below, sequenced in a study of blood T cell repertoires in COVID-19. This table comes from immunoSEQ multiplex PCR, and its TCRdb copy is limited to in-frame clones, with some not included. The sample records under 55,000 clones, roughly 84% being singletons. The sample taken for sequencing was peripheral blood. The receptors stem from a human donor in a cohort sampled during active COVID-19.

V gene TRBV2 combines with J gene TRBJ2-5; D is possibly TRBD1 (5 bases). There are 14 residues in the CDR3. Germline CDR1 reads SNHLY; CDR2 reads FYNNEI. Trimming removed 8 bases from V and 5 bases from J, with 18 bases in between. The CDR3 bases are TGTGCCAGCTCAAAAGTCCAGGGTGGGGAGACCCAGTACTTC. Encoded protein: CASSKVQGGETQYF.

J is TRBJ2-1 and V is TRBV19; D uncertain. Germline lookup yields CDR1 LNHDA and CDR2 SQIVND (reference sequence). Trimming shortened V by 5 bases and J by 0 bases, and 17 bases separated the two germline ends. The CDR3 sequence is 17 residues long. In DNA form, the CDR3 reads TGTGCCAGTAGTGTCGCCGCGGCGAGCCCCTCCTACAATGAGCAGTTCTTC. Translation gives CASSVAAASPSYNEQFF. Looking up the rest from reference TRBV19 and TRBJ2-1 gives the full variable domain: DGGITQSPKYLFRKEGQNVTLSCEQNLNHDAMYWYRQDPGQGLRLIYYSQIVNDFQKGDIAEGYSVSREKKESFPLTVTSAQKNPTAFYLCASSVAAASPSYNEQFFGPGTRLTVL.

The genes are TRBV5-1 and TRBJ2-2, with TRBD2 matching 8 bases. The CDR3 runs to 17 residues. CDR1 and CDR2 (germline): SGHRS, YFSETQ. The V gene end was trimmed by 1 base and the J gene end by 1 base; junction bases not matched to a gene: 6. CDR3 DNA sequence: TGCGCCAGCAGCTTGCCACTGGCGGGGGGGAACACCGGGGAGCTGTTTTTT. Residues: CASSLPLAGGNTGELFF.

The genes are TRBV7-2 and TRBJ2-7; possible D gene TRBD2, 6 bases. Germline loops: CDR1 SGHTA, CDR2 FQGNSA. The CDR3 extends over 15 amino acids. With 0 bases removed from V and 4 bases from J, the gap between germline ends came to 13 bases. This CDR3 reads CASSLAGLSRYEQYF. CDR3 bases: TGTGCCAGCAGCTTAGCGGGACTCTCCCGGTACGAGCAGTACTTC.

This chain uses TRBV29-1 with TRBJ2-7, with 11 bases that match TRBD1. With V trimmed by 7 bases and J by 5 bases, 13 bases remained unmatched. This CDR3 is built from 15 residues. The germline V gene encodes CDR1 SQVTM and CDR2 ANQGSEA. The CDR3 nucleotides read TGCAGCGCCGCGGGAGGGACAGGGGGATCAAACGAGCAGTACTTC. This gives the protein CSAAGGTGGSNEQYF.

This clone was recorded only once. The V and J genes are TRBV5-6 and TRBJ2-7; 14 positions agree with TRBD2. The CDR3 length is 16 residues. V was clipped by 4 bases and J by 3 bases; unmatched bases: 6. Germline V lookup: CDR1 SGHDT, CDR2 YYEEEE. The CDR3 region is CASSPGTSGSGYEQYF. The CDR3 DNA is TGTGCCAGCAGCCCCGGGACTAGCGGGAGCGGCTACGAGCAGTACTTC.

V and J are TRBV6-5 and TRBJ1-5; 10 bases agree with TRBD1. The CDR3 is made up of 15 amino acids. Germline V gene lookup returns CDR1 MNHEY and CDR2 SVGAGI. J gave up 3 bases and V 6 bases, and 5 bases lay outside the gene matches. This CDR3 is CASRDGTGANQPQHF. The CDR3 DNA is TGTGCCAGCAGGGATGGGACAGGGGCCAATCAGCCCCAGCATTTT.

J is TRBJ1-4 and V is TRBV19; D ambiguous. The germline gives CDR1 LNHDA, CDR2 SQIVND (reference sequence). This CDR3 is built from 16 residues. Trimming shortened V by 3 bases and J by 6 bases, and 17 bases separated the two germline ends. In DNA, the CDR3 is TGTGCCAGTAGTATTGGAGGTCGCGCGGGGTATGAAAAACTGTTTTTT. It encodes CASSIGGRAGYEKLFF.

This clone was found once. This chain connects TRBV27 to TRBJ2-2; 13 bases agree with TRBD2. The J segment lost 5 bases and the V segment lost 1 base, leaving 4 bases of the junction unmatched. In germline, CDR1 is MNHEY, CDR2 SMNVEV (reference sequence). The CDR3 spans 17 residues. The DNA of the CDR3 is TGTGCCAGCAGTTTATACGGGACTAGCGGGAATACCGGGGAGCTGTTTTTT. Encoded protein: CASSLYGTSGNTGELFF.

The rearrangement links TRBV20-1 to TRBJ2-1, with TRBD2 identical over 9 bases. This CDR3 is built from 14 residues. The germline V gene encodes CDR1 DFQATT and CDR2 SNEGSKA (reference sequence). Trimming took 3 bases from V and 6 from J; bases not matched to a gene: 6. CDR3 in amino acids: CSASSGSYSNEQFF. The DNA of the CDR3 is TGCAGTGCTAGTAGCGGGAGTTACTCCAATGAGCAGTTCTTC.

The CDR3, as DNA: TGCGCCAGCAGCCTTTTGCACGGTGCGAACACCGGGGAGCTGTTTTTT. As protein: CASSLLHGANTGELFF. This chain links TRBV4-1 with TRBJ2-2; D is undetermined. CDR1 MGHRA and CDR2 YSYEKL come from the germline V gene. With 4 bases removed from V and 0 bases from J, the gap between germline ends came to 12 bases. The CDR3 has 16 residues.

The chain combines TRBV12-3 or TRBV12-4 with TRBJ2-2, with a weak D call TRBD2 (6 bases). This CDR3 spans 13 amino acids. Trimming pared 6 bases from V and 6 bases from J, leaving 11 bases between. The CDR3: CASSPGVPGELFF. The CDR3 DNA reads TGTGCCAGCAGCCCGGGGGTCCCCGGGGAGCTGTTTTTT.

The CDR3 DNA follows: TGTGCCAGCAGTTACACAGGGCGCGGCTACACCTTC. Translated: CASSYTGRGYTF. The chain joins TRBV6-2 or TRBV6-3 to TRBJ1-2, with a possible D match to TRBD1 (6 bases). Trimming stripped 2 bases from V and 8 bases from J, with 9 bases between. The CDR3 runs to 12 residues. The germline gives CDR1 MNHEY, CDR2 SVGEGT.

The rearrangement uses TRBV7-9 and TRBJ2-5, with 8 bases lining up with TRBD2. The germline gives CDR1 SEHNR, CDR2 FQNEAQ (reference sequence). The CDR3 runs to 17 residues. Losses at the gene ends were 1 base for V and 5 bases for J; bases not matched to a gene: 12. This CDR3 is CASSLGNGAGVEETQYF. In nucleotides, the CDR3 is TGTGCCAGCAGCTTAGGCAACGGAGCGGGAGTGGAGGAGACCCAGTACTTC.

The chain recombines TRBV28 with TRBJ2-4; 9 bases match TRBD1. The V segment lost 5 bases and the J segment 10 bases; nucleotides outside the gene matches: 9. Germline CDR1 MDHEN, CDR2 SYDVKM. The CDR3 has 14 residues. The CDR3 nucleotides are TGTGCCAGCAGTCCTGAACAGGGGGCCCGTATTCAGTACTTC. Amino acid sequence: CASSPEQGARIQYF. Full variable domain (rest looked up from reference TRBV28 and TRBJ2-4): DVKVTQSSRYLVKRTGEKVFLECVQDMDHENMFWYRQDPGLGLRLIYFSYDVKMKEKGDIPEGYSVSREKKERFSLILESASTNQTSMYLCASSPEQGARIQYFGAGTRLSVL.

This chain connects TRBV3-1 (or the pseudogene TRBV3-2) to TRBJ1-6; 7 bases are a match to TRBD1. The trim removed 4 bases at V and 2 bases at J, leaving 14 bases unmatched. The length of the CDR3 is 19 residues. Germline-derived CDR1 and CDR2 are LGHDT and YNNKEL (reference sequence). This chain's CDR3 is CASSPSSGSTGTYNSPLHF. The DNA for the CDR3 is TGTGCCAGCAGCCCTAGTAGTGGTTCGACAGGGACCTATAATTCACCCCTCCACTTT.

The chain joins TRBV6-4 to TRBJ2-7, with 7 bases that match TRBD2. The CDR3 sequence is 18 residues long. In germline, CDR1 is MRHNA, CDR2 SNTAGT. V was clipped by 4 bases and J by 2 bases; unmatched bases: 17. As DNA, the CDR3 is TGTGCCAGCAGTGCCTGGGCCGTAGGAGCGGGGACTACCTACGAGCAGTACTTC. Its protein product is CASSAWAVGAGTTYEQYF.